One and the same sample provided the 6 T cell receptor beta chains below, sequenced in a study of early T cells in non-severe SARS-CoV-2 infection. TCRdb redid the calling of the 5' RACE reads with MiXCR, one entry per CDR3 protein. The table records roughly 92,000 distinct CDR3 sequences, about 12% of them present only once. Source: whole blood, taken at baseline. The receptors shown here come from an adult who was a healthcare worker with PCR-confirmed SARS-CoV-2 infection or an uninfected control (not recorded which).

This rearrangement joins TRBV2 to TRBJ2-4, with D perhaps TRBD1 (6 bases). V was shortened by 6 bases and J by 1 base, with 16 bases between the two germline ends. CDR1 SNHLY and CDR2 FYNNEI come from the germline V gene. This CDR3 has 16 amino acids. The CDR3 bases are TGTGCCAGCAGCGCGGAAGTCAGGGGTGCCAAAAACATTCAGTACTTC. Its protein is CASSAEVRGAKNIQYF. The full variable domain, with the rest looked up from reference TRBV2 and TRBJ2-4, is EPEVTQTPSHQVTQMGQEVILRCVPISNHLYFYWYRQILGQKVEFLVSFYNNEISEKSEIFDDQFSVERPDGSNFTLKIRSTKLEDSAMYFCASSAEVRGAKNIQYFGAGTRLSVL.

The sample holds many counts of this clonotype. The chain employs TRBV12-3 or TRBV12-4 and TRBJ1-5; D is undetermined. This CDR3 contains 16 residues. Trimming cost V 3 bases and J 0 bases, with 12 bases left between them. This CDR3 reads CASSFAGRSSNQPQHF. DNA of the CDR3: TGTGCCAGCAGTTTTGCGGGGAGGAGTAGCAATCAGCCCCAGCATTTT.

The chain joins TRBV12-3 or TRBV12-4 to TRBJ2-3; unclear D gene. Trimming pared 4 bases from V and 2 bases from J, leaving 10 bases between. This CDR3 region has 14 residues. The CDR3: CASSSWLNTDTQYF. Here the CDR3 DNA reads TGTGCCAGCAGTTCGTGGCTGAACACAGATACGCAGTATTTT.

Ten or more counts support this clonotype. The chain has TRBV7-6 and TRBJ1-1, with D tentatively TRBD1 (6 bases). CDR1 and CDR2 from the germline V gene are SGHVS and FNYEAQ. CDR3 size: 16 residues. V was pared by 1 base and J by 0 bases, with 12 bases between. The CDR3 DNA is TGTGCCAGCAGCTTAGTCCCGGGACATTTGAACACTGAAGCTTTCTTT. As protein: CASSLVPGHLNTEAFF.

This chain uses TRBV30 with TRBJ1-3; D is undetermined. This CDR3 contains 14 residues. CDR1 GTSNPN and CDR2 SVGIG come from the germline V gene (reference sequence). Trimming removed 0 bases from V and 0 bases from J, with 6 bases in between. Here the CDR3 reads CAWSVLGSGNTIYF. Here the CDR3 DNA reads TGTGCCTGGAGTGTACTGGGCTCTGGAAACACCATATATTTT.

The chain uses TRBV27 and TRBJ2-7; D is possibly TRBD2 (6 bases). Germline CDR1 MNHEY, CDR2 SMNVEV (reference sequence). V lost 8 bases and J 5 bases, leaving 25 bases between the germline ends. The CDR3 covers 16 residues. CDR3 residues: CASGRITGVSPHEQYF. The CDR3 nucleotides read TGTGCCAGCGGAAGAATCACGGGAGTGTCCCCCCACGAGCAGTACTTC.